These 10 T cell receptor beta chains were sequenced from one sample in a study of cytomegalovirus exposure and HLA in healthy donors. With 60 Vbeta and 13 Jbeta primers, the PCR was carried out. Assay: immunoSEQ multiplex PCR; the TCRdb copy retains only in-frame clones and omits some. This table holds around 150,000 clones, around four fifths found once. Sample: PBMCs. The receptors shown here come from a male donor in good health and CMV-seronegative.

The gene calls are TRBV7-2 and TRBJ2-2, with D possibly matching TRBD1 (6 bases). The CDR3 loop spans 17 amino acids. V was clipped by 4 bases and J by 1 base, with 16 bases between them. The germline CDR1 and CDR2 sequences are SGHTA and FQGNSA. The CDR3 region is CASSSGQDRQNTGELFF. The CDR3 DNA follows: TGTGCCAGCAGCTCAGGGCAGGACAGACAGAACACCGGGGAGCTGTTTTTT.

This clone was seen a handful of times. The chain uses TRBV19 and TRBJ2-1; a weak D match, TRBD2 (5 bases). The CDR3 contains 15 residues. V lost 7 bases, J lost 14 bases, and 27 bases lay in between. The germline V gene encodes CDR1 LNHDA and CDR2 SQIVND (reference sequence). The CDR3 bases are TGTGCCAGTACTTTCTCGGGAATAGCTCCTACAAGTGAGTTCTTC. Protein product: CASTFSGIAPTSEFF.

The V gene is TRBV5-1, the J gene TRBJ2-7; tentatively, D is TRBD2 (6 bases). Trimming shortened V by 3 bases and J by 1 base, and 11 bases separated the two germline ends. Germline lookup yields CDR1 SGHRS and CDR2 YFSETQ. The CDR3 is 14 amino acids. The CDR3 loop reads CASSSGDSSYEQYF. CDR3 DNA: TGCGCCAGCAGCTCGGGGGACTCTTCCTACGAGCAGTACTTC.

The chain recombines TRBV5-1 with TRBJ2-6; 7 bases fit TRBD2. Losses at the gene ends were 0 bases for V and 1 base for J; bases not matched to a gene: 10. Germline V gene data show CDR1 as SGHRS and CDR2 as YFSETQ. There are 19 residues in the CDR3. This CDR3 reads CASSLGAGGDSSGANVLTF. The CDR3 bases are TGCGCCAGCAGCTTGGGAGCTGGGGGGGACTCTTCTGGGGCCAACGTCCTGACTTTC.

V is TRBV7-6 and J is TRBJ2-1, with TRBD2 identical over 10 bases. This CDR3 contains 17 residues. Germline V gives CDR1 SGHVS, CDR2 FNYEAQ. J gave up 3 bases and V 6 bases, and 11 bases lay outside the gene matches. The CDR3 DNA is TGTGCCAGCAGTCGAGCGATCTCTAGCGGGAGCTACAATGAGCAGTTCTTC. This translates into CASSRAISSGSYNEQFF.

Points on this clone: The sample contains more than one DNA sequence encoding this CDR3. The chain carries TRBV28 and TRBJ2-1; TRBD2 agrees at 12 bases. Germline CDR1 MDHEN, CDR2 SYDVKM. CDR3 length: 15 residues. Unmatched junction bases numbered 0, after V lost 6 bases and J lost 0 bases. Here the CDR3 DNA reads TGTGCCAGCAGACTAGCGGGAGGCTCCTACAATGAGCAGTTCTTC. It is translated as CASRLAGGSYNEQFF.

The chain couples TRBV7-2 to TRBJ1-1, with 7 bases matching TRBD1. Germline assignment: CDR1 SGHTA and CDR2 FQGNSA. The CDR3 is made up of 15 amino acids. J was trimmed by 3 bases and V by 3 bases; bases with no gene match: 7. The CDR3 is CASSLTGTSDTEAFF. DNA for the CDR3: TGTGCCAGCAGCTTGACAGGGACCAGTGACACTGAAGCTTTCTTT.

The chain uses TRBV6-5 and TRBJ2-7, with 10 bases aligning to TRBD2. Germline CDR1 reads MNHEY; CDR2 reads SVGAGI. The CDR3 length is 15 residues. The junction had 8 bases not matched to a gene; V was cut back by 3 bases and J by 6 bases. CDR3 DNA: TGTGCCAGCAGTTATGGTCTAGCGGGAGTAATCGAGCAGTACTTC. It is translated as CASSYGLAGVIEQYF.

This chain joins TRBV9 and TRBJ1-1; D is ambiguous. This CDR3 contains 15 residues. V lost 0 bases and J lost 1, with 10 bases in between. Germline CDR1 and CDR2: SGDLS and YYNGEE. CDR3 amino acids: CASSVGHLANTEAFF. CDR3 in DNA: TGTGCCAGCAGCGTAGGTCATTTGGCGAACACTGAAGCTTTCTTT.

This sequence joins TRBV19 and TRBJ2-1; 7 bases agree with TRBD1. The junction had 8 bases not matched to a gene; V was cut back by 6 bases and J by 6 bases. The CDR3 is made up of 14 amino acids. Germline CDR1 and CDR2: LNHDA and SQIVND (reference sequence). The chain's CDR3 is CASSVIQGSNEQFF. The CDR3 DNA sequence: TGTGCCAGTAGCGTAATACAGGGGTCCAATGAGCAGTTCTTC.